This entry features one TCR beta chain sequence. Original methodology: Nucleated cell counts were estimated from reference gene primer amplification. Clones were sequenced by immunoSEQ multiplex PCR, and TCRdb holds only the in-frame ones, with some missing. For V, J and clone size, that table is used; D and trimming come from the DNA. The repertoire holds fewer than 80,000 clones, with approximately 90% as singletons. The V gene end was trimmed by 5 bases and the J gene end by 4 bases; junction bases not matched to a gene: 18. From germline, CDR1 is SGHTA and CDR2 FQGNSA. The CDR3 is made up of 18 amino acids. This entry comes from a study of blood T cell repertoires in COVID-19. Across the whole study: Specimens from acute and convalescent COVID-19 originated in the United States, Italy and Spain. Sample material is recorded as cDNA or gDNA derived from T cells, B-cell-depleted T cells, or PBMCs.

The source is a young man with acute or convalescent COVID-19. Sequenced input: peripheral blood. The chain has TRBV7-2 and TRBJ2-3; 7 positions match TRBD2. DNA for the CDR3: TGTGCCAGCAGCCTGCGCGGGAGCGGGAAATGGGTCCCAGATACGCAGTATTTT. Translating gives CASSLRGSGKWVPDTQYF. The whole variable domain, filled in from reference TRBV7-2 and TRBJ2-3, reads GAGVSQSPSNKVTEKGKDVELRCDPISGHTALYWYRQSLGQGLEFLIYFQGNSAPDKSGLPSDRFSAERTGGSVSTLTIQRTQQEDSAVYLCASSLRGSGKWVPDTQYFGPGTRLTVL.